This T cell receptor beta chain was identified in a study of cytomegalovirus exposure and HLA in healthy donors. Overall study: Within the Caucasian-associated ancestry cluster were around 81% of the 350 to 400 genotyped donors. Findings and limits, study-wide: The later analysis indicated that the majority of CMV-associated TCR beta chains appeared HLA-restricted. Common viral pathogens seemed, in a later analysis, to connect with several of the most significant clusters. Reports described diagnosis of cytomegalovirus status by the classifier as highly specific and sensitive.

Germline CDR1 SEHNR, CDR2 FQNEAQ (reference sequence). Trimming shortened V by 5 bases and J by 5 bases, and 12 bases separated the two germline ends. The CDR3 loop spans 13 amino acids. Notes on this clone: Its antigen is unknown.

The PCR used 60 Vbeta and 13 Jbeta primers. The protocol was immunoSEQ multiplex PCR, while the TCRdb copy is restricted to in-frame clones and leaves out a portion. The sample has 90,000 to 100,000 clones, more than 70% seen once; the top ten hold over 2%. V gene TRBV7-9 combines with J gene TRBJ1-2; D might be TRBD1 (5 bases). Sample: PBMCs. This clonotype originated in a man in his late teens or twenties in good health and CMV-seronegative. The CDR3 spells CASSPGTEYGYTF. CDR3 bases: TGTGCCAGCAGCCCTGGGACTGAATATGGCTACACCTTC. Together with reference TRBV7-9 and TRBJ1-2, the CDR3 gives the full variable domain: DTGVSQNPRHKITKRGQNVTFRCDPISEHNRLYWYRQTLGQGPEFLTYFQNEAQLEKSRLLSDRFSAERPKGSFSTLEIQRTEQGDSAMYLCASSPGTEYGYTFGSGTRLTVV.